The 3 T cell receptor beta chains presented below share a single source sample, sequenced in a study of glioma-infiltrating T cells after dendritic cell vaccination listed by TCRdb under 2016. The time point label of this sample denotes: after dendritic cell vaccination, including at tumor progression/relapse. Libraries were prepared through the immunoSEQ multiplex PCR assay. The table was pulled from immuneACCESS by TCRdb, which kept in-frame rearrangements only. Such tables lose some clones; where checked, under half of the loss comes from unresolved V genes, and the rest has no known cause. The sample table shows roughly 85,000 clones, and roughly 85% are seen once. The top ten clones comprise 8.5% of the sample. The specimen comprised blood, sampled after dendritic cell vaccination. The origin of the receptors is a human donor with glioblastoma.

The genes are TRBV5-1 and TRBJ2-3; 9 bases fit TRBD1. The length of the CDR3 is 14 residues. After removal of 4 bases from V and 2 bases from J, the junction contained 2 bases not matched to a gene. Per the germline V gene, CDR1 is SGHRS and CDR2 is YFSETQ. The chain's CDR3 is CASSRQGVTDTQYF. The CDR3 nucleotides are TGCGCCAGCAGCAGACAGGGGGTCACAGATACGCAGTATTTT.

The CDR3 DNA is TGTGCCTGGGGACCGGGACAGGGGGCGGAAAAACTGTTTTTT. Translation gives CAWGPGQGAEKLFF. The chain couples TRBV30 to TRBJ1-4; 12 bases map to TRBD1. This CDR3 contains 14 residues. V shed 5 bases and J 8 bases; nucleotides not matched to a gene: 6. Looked up from germline, CDR1 is GTSNPN and CDR2 is SVGIG (reference sequence).

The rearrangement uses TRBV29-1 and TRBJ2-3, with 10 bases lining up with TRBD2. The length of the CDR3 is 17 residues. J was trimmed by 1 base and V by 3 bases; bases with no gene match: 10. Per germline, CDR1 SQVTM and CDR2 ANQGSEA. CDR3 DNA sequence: TGCAGCGTTGACTCCAGCGGGAGGGCTTTCGGCACAGATACGCAGTATTTT. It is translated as CSVDSSGRAFGTDTQYF.